This T cell receptor beta chain was captured by sequencing in a study of blood T cell repertoires in COVID-19. At the level of the study: T cells, B-cell-depleted T cells, or PBMCs provided the cDNA or gDNA that served as material.

The CDR3 has 11 amino acids. The V end lost 8 bases, the J end lost 8 bases, and 11 bases lay between the germline ends. In germline, CDR1 is MDHEN, CDR2 SYDVKM. TCRdb's copy holds only in-frame clones and misses some; the assay was immunoSEQ multiplex PCR. Among 210,000 or so clones listed, about 85% were seen once. The specimen was PBMCs or T cells enriched from blood (not recorded which). This TCR came from a man in his thirties or forties who had recovered from COVID-19. The chain links TRBV28 to TRBJ2-3; no clear D. The CDR3 region has the DNA TGTGCCAGCGGCCTAGGCGGTACGCAGTATTTT. Translating it yields CASGLGGTQYF. The complete variable domain, with remaining parts taken from reference TRBV28 and TRBJ2-3, reads DVKVTQSSRYLVKRTGEKVFLECVQDMDHENMFWYRQDPGLGLRLIYFSYDVKMKEKGDIPEGYSVSREKKERFSLILESASTNQTSMYLCASGLGGTQYFGPGTRLTVL.